The rows below give T cell receptor beta chains drawn from one sample of a study of blood T cells in healthy people across ages. TCRdb re-analysed the 5' RACE reads in MiXCR, keeping a single row per CDR3 protein. This table has 500,000 to 700,000 distinct CDR3 sequences, about 30% appearing once. The specimen was blood. These receptors came from a woman older than 75 in good health. CDR3s include the opening cysteine and the closing phenylalanine or tryptophan. The D gene is left open where the match is weak. Some rows mark clone size as missing; the rest say once, few, many or name a class of expanded clone.

abundance: many; d_gene: -; j_gene: TRBJ2-7; v_gene: TRBV3-1; CDR3aa: CASSYDYEQYF; CDR3nt: TGTGCCAGCAGCTACGACTACGAGCAGTACTTC
abundance: many; d_gene: -; j_gene: TRBJ2-5; v_gene: TRBV5-1; CDR3aa: CASNRASTSETQYF; CDR3nt: TGCGCCAGCAACCGGGCCTCAACGTCGGAGACCCAGTACTTC
abundance: -; d_gene: TRBD1; j_gene: TRBJ2-5; v_gene: TRBV20-1; CDR3aa: CSAGQGRETQYF; CDR3nt: TGCAGTGCCGGACAGGGGCGGGAGACCCAGTACTTC
abundance: -; d_gene: -; j_gene: TRBJ2-1; v_gene: TRBV6-2/TRBV6-3; CDR3aa: CASSYGRFRVFF; CDR3nt: TGTGCCAGCAGTTACGGCCGGTTTAGAGTGTTCTTC
abundance: -; d_gene: -; j_gene: TRBJ1-6; v_gene: TRBV11-2; CDR3aa: CASSLGGNYNSPLHF; CDR3nt: TGTGCCAGCAGCTTAGGGGGAAACTATAATTCACCCCTCCACTTT
abundance: few; d_gene: TRBD2; j_gene: TRBJ2-3; v_gene: TRBV5-1; CDR3aa: CASSLGLAGARSTDTQYF; CDR3nt: TGCGCCAGCAGCTTGGGACTAGCGGGAGCAAGAAGCACAGATACGCAGTATTTT
abundance: many; d_gene: -; j_gene: TRBJ1-5; v_gene: TRBV6-2/TRBV6-3; CDR3aa: CASSYRDGARPQHF; CDR3nt: TGTGCCAGCAGTTACCGGGACGGGGCCAGGCCCCAGCATTTT
abundance: once; d_gene: TRBD2; j_gene: TRBJ2-7; v_gene: TRBV7-2; CDR3aa: CASSLTSGGAIEQYF; CDR3nt: TGTGCCAGCAGCTTAACCAGCGGGGGGGCGATTGAGCAGTACTTC
abundance: few; d_gene: TRBD1; j_gene: TRBJ2-6; v_gene: TRBV5-1; CDR3aa: CASSITGAGANVRTF; CDR3nt: TGCGCCAGCAGCATTACAGGGGCTGGGGCCAACGTCCGGACTTTC
abundance: -; d_gene: TRBD2; j_gene: TRBJ2-3; v_gene: TRBV7-6; CDR3aa: CASSPLAGGPGTDTQYF; CDR3nt: TGTGCCAGCAGCCCGTTAGCGGGGGGGCCTGGCACAGATACGCAGTATTTT
abundance: -; d_gene: -; j_gene: TRBJ2-2; v_gene: TRBV20-1; CDR3aa: CGGENTGELFF; CDR3nt: TGCGGGGGAGAGAACACCGGGGAGCTGTTTTTT
abundance: -; d_gene: TRBD2; j_gene: TRBJ2-7; v_gene: TRBV19; CDR3aa: CTTRGVSEQYF; CDR3nt: TGTACCACCCGGGGGGTAAGCGAGCAGTACTTC
abundance: many; d_gene: -; j_gene: TRBJ1-5; v_gene: TRBV7-2; CDR3aa: CASSLGPPGNNQPQHF; CDR3nt: TGTGCCAGCAGCTTAGGTCCCCCAGGAAATAATCAGCCCCAGCATTTT
abundance: -; d_gene: TRBD2; j_gene: TRBJ2-1; v_gene: TRBV7-2; CDR3aa: CASSLESQRGEQFF; CDR3nt: TGTGCCAGCAGCTTAGAATCACAGCGGGGTGAGCAGTTCTTC
abundance: -; d_gene: -; j_gene: TRBJ2-1; v_gene: TRBV12-3/TRBV12-4; CDR3aa: CASSNSQGGEQFF; CDR3nt: TGTGCCAGCAGCAACTCTCAGGGGGGTGAGCAGTTCTTC
abundance: -; d_gene: -; j_gene: TRBJ2-6; v_gene: TRBV5-6; CDR3aa: CASSPNPSGANVLTF; CDR3nt: TGTGCCAGCAGCCCTAACCCCTCTGGGGCCAACGTCCTGACTTTC
abundance: many; d_gene: -; j_gene: TRBJ1-2; v_gene: TRBV7-2; CDR3aa: CASISRGRGYGYTF; CDR3nt: TGTGCCAGCATATCGAGGGGCAGGGGATATGGCTACACCTTC
abundance: many; d_gene: -; j_gene: TRBJ2-1; v_gene: TRBV20-1; CDR3aa: CSASEGKAYNEQFF; CDR3nt: TGCAGTGCTAGCGAGGGGAAGGCATACAATGAGCAGTTCTTC
abundance: -; d_gene: TRBD2; j_gene: TRBJ2-7; v_gene: TRBV6-1; CDR3aa: CASSDWAGGYNEQYF; CDR3nt: TGTGCCAGCAGTGATTGGGCGGGGGGATACAATGAGCAGTACTTC
abundance: many; d_gene: TRBD2; j_gene: TRBJ2-1; v_gene: TRBV7-8; CDR3aa: CASSLAVRLASYNEQFF; CDR3nt: TGTGCCAGCAGCTTAGCTGTCCGACTAGCCTCCTACAATGAGCAGTTCTTC
abundance: -; d_gene: -; j_gene: TRBJ2-1; v_gene: TRBV7-2; CDR3aa: CARRTVYNEQFF; CDR3nt: TGCGCCCGCAGGACAGTATACAATGAGCAGTTCTTC
abundance: -; d_gene: -; j_gene: TRBJ1-1; v_gene: TRBV27; CDR3aa: CASSTGHRNGAFF; CDR3nt: TGTGCCAGCAGTACGGGACATAGGAATGGGGCTTTCTTT
abundance: -; d_gene: -; j_gene: TRBJ2-7; v_gene: TRBV20-1; CDR3aa: CSASAASYEQYF; CDR3nt: TGCAGTGCTAGCGCCGCCTCCTACGAGCAGTACTTC
abundance: -; d_gene: -; j_gene: TRBJ2-1; v_gene: TRBV4-1; CDR3aa: CASSHEAQYFYNKQFF; CDR3nt: TGCGCCAGCAGCCATGAGGCTCAATACTTCTACAATAAGCAGTTCTTC
abundance: many; d_gene: -; j_gene: TRBJ2-5; v_gene: TRBV9; CDR3aa: CASSVALVETQYF; CDR3nt: TGTGCCAGCAGCGTAGCTCTGGTAGAGACCCAGTACTTC
abundance: -; d_gene: -; j_gene: TRBJ1-4; v_gene: TRBV7-9; CDR3aa: CASTRPNANEKLFF; CDR3nt: TGTGCCAGCACTCGCCCGAACGCTAATGAAAAACTGTTTTTT
abundance: -; d_gene: -; j_gene: TRBJ2-3; v_gene: TRBV7-2; CDR3aa: CASSPVATDTQYF; CDR3nt: TGTGCCAGCAGCCCAGTAGCCACAGATACGCAGTATTTT
abundance: many; d_gene: -; j_gene: TRBJ1-6; v_gene: TRBV20-1; CDR3aa: CSASVWRGSYNSPLHF; CDR3nt: TGCAGTGCGTCGGTGTGGAGGGGTTCCTATAATTCACCCCTCCACTTT
abundance: -; d_gene: -; j_gene: TRBJ2-7; v_gene: TRBV20-1; CDR3aa: CSARADYEQYF; CDR3nt: TGCAGTGCTAGGGCGGATTACGAGCAGTACTTC
abundance: many; d_gene: TRBD1; j_gene: TRBJ2-3; v_gene: TRBV5-1; CDR3aa: CASSKQPDRVNTDTQYF; CDR3nt: TGCGCCAGCAGCAAGCAGCCGGACAGGGTTAACACAGATACGCAGTATTTT
abundance: few; d_gene: -; j_gene: TRBJ1-4; v_gene: TRBV2; CDR3aa: CASRQATNEKLFF; CDR3nt: TGTGCCAGCAGACAAGCAACTAATGAAAAACTGTTTTTT
abundance: many; d_gene: -; j_gene: TRBJ2-7; v_gene: TRBV30; CDR3aa: CAWSRGRGGYEQYF; CDR3nt: TGTGCCTGGAGTAGGGGGAGGGGCGGTTACGAGCAGTACTTC
abundance: many; d_gene: TRBD1; j_gene: TRBJ1-2; v_gene: TRBV3-1; CDR3aa: CASSRGQAIYGYTF; CDR3nt: TGTGCCAGCAGCCGCGGACAGGCCATCTATGGCTACACCTTC
abundance: few; d_gene: -; j_gene: TRBJ1-2; v_gene: TRBV20-1; CDR3aa: CSARTGSAYGYTF; CDR3nt: TGCAGTGCTAGAACCGGGTCGGCGTATGGCTACACCTTC
abundance: few; d_gene: -; j_gene: TRBJ1-1; v_gene: TRBV9; CDR3aa: CASSVVGGDTEAFF; CDR3nt: TGTGCCAGCAGCGTAGTGGGCGGGGACACTGAAGCTTTCTTT
abundance: many; d_gene: -; j_gene: TRBJ2-7; v_gene: TRBV2; CDR3aa: CASSLGPVLFAQYF; CDR3nt: TGTGCCAGCAGTTTAGGACCCGTCCTCTTCGCCCAGTACTTC
abundance: many; d_gene: TRBD2; j_gene: TRBJ2-3; v_gene: TRBV7-2; CDR3aa: CASSRAVGISGGTDTQYF; CDR3nt: TGTGCCAGCAGCCGAGCGGTGGGGATCAGCGGGGGTACAGATACGCAGTATTTT
abundance: many; d_gene: -; j_gene: TRBJ1-5; v_gene: TRBV18; CDR3aa: CASSPESVNQPQHF; CDR3nt: TGTGCCAGCTCACCTGAAAGTGTGAATCAGCCCCAGCATTTT
abundance: -; d_gene: -; j_gene: TRBJ2-3; v_gene: TRBV20-1; CDR3aa: CSAASETDTQYF; CDR3nt: TGCAGTGCCGCCAGCGAAACAGATACGCAGTATTTT
abundance: -; d_gene: -; j_gene: TRBJ2-2; v_gene: TRBV5-1; CDR3aa: CASSWAGSSTGGELFF; CDR3nt: TGCGCCAGCAGCTGGGCCGGGAGCTCCACCGGCGGGGAGCTGTTTTTT
abundance: many; d_gene: -; j_gene: TRBJ1-5; v_gene: TRBV7-2; CDR3aa: CASSLRQGGNQPQHF; CDR3nt: TGTGCCAGCAGCTTAAGGCAGGGTGGCAATCAGCCCCAGCATTTT
abundance: -; d_gene: -; j_gene: TRBJ2-7; v_gene: TRBV7-6; CDR3aa: CASSLRGDPGHEQYF; CDR3nt: TGTGCCAGCAGCTTAAGGGGGGACCCTGGCCACGAGCAGTACTTC
abundance: many; d_gene: -; j_gene: TRBJ2-1; v_gene: TRBV12-3/TRBV12-4; CDR3aa: CASSSGAGARFPYNEQFF; CDR3nt: TGTGCCAGCAGTTCGGGGGCGGGGGCCCGGTTCCCCTACAATGAGCAGTTCTTC
abundance: many; d_gene: -; j_gene: TRBJ1-2; v_gene: TRBV20-1; CDR3aa: CSARDWGDNYGYTF; CDR3nt: TGCAGTGCTAGAGATTGGGGGGATAACTATGGCTACACCTTC
abundance: -; d_gene: TRBD2; j_gene: TRBJ2-5; v_gene: TRBV20-1; CDR3aa: CSATSGYTGGFDNEQYF; CDR3nt: TGCAGTGCTACCTCCGGCTACACGGGGGGATTTGACAATGAGCAGTACTTC
abundance: many; d_gene: -; j_gene: TRBJ2-1; v_gene: TRBV4-2; CDR3aa: CASSQQVSGNEQFF; CDR3nt: TGTGCCAGCAGCCAACAAGTCTCCGGCAATGAGCAGTTCTTC
abundance: many; d_gene: TRBD2; j_gene: TRBJ2-1; v_gene: TRBV20-1; CDR3aa: CSARRSGGAREQFF; CDR3nt: TGCAGTGCTAGGCGGAGCGGGGGGGCCAGGGAGCAGTTCTTC
abundance: -; d_gene: -; j_gene: TRBJ1-2; v_gene: TRBV27; CDR3aa: CASSLGVGVHVYGYTF; CDR3nt: TGTGCCAGCAGTCTAGGCGTGGGTGTCCACGTCTATGGCTACACCTTC
abundance: once; d_gene: TRBD2; j_gene: TRBJ2-5; v_gene: TRBV7-2; CDR3aa: CASSLGGRGGRETQYF; CDR3nt: TGTGCCAGCAGCTTAGGTGGGCGGGGGGGCCGCGAGACCCAGTACTTC
abundance: many; d_gene: -; j_gene: TRBJ2-3; v_gene: TRBV20-1; CDR3aa: CSASGTSRTDTQYF; CDR3nt: TGCAGTGCCTCGGGGACTTCTCGCACAGATACGCAGTATTTT
abundance: few; d_gene: TRBD1; j_gene: TRBJ2-3; v_gene: TRBV6-5; CDR3aa: CASSRGQGGTDTQYF; CDR3nt: TGTGCCAGCAGTCGGGGACAGGGAGGCACAGATACGCAGTATTTT
abundance: -; d_gene: TRBD1; j_gene: TRBJ2-5; v_gene: TRBV7-9; CDR3aa: CAGQGDGETQYF; CDR3nt: TGTGCCGGACAGGGAGATGGAGAGACCCAGTACTTC
abundance: few; d_gene: -; j_gene: TRBJ1-1; v_gene: TRBV18; CDR3aa: CASSPFQANTEAFF; CDR3nt: TGTGCCAGCTCACCATTCCAGGCCAACACTGAAGCTTTCTTT